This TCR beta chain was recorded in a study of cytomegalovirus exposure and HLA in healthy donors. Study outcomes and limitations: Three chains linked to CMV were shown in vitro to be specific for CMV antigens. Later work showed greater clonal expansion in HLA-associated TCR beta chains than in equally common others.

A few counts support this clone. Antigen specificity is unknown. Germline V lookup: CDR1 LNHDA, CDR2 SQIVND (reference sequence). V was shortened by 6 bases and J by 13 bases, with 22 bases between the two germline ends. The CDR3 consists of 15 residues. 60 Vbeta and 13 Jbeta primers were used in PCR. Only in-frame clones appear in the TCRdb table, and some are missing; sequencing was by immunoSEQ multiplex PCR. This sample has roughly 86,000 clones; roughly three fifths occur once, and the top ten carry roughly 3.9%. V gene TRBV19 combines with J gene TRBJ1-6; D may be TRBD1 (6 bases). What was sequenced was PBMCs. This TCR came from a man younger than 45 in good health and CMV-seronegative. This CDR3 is CASSPDRRLEGPLHF. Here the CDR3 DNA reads TGTGCCAGTAGCCCGGACAGACGCCTCGAGGGGCCCCTCCACTTT.